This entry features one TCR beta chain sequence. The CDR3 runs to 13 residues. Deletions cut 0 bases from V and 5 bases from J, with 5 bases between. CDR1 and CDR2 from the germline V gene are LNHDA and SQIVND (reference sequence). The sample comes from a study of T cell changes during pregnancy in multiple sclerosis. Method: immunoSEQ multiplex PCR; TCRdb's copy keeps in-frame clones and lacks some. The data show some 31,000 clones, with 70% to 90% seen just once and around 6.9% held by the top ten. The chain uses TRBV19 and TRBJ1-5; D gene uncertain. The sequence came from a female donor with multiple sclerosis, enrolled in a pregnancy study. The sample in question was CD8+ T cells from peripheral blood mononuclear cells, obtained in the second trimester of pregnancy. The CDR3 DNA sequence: TGTGCCAGTAGTATAGATCTGTATCAGCCCCAGCATTTT. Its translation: CASSIDLYQPQHF. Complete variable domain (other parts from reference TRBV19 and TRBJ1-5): DGGITQSPKYLFRKEGQNVTLSCEQNLNHDAMYWYRQDPGQGLRLIYYSQIVNDFQKGDIAEGYSVSREKKESFPLTVTSAQKNPTAFYLCASSIDLYQPQHFGDGTRLSIL.